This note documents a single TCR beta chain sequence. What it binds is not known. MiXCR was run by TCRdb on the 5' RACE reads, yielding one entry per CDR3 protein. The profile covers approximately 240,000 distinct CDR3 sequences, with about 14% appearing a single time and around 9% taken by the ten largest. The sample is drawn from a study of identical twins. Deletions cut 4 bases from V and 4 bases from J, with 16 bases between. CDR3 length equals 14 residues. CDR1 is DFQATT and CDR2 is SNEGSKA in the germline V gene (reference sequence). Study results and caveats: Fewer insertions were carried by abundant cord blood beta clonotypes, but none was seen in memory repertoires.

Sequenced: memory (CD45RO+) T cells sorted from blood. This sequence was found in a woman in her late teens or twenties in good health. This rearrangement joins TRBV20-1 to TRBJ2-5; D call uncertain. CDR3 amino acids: CSAIYPLGLETQYF. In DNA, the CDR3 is TGCAGTGCTATTTACCCTCTGGGTTTAGAGACCCAGTACTTC.